These T cell receptor gamma chains were read from a single sample in a study of gammadelta T cells in human blood. TCRdb reprocessed the RT-PCR reads using CATT. The top ten clones hold 25% to 30% of a sample with 400 to 500 gamma-chain clones, 3.5% of them seen once. Material for sequencing was non-Vgamma9Vdelta2 gamma-delta T cells from fetal blood. The receptors shown here come from a human fetus. The CDR3 runs from the conserved cysteine through the conserved F or W. Clone size is given for some rows only: seen once, a few or many times, or a class if the clone is expanded.

clone_size	v_call	j_call	cdr3_aa	cdr3_nt
large	TRGV2	TRGJP2	CATWVLSSDWIKTF	TGTGCCACCTGGGTACTCAGTAGTGATTGGATCAAGACGTTT
large	TRGV8	TRGJ1/TRGJ2	CATWDGAYYKKLF	TGTGCCACCTGGGATGGGGCCTATTATAAGAAACTCTTT
large	TRGV8	TRGJP2	CATWDNSSDWIKTF	TGTGCCACCTGGGATAATAGTAGTGATTGGATCAAGACGTTT
medium-sized	TRGV10	TRGJP2	CAAWDQITSSDWIKTF	TGTGCTGCGTGGGATCAGATAACTAGTAGTGATTGGATCAAGACGTTT
large	TRGV8	TRGJ1/TRGJ2	CATWDGYYKKLF	TGTGCCACCTGGGATGGTTATTATAAGAAACTCTTT
large	TRGV9	TRGJP2	CALWEVDWIKTF	TGTGCCTTGTGGGAGGTGGATTGGATCAAGACGTTT
large	TRGV9	TRGJP1	CALWEVFFTTGWFKIF	TGTGCCTTGTGGGAGGTGTTTTTTACCACTGGTTGGTTCAAGATATTT
medium-sized	TRGV3	TRGJ1/TRGJ2	CATWDGPLYYKKLF	TGTGCCACCTGGGACGGTCCACTTTATTATAAGAAACTCTTT
large	TRGV5	TRGJ1/TRGJ2	CATWDRHYKKLF	TGTGCCACCTGGGACAGGCATTATAAGAAACTCTTT
large	TRGV9	TRGJ1/TRGJ2	CALWEVPHKKLF	TGTGCCTTGTGGGAGGTTCCTCATAAGAAACTCTTT
.	TRGV5	TRGJ1/TRGJ2	CATWDSNYYKKLF	TGTGCCACCTGGGACTCGAATTATTATAAGAAACTCTTT
.	TRGV11	TRGJP1	CTTVPAGFTTGWFKIF	.
medium-sized	TRGV3	TRGJP1	CATWDRRATGWFKIF	TGTGCCACCTGGGACAGGAGGGCCACTGGTTGGTTCAAGATATTT
few	TRGV8	TRGJP1	CATWASTTGWFKIF	TGTGCCACCTGGGCTAGTACCACTGGTTGGTTCAAGATATTT
hyperexpanded	TRGV9	TRGJ1/TRGJ2	CALWEDYYKKLF	TGTGCCTTGTGGGAGGATTATTATAAGAAACTCTTT
large	TRGV8	TRGJ1/TRGJ2	CATLCGKLF	TGTGCCACCTTGTGCGGGAAACTCTTT
large	TRGV10	TRGJP1	CAAWDFSGWFKIF	TGTGCTGCGTGGGATTTCTCTGGTTGGTTCAAGATATTT
medium-sized	TRGV4	TRGJ1/TRGJ2	CATWESYKKLF	TGTGCCACCTGGGAAAGTTATAAGAAACTCTTT
large	TRGV10	TRGJP1	CAAWGGSSTGWFKIF	TGTGCTGCGTGGGGGGGGTCGTCCACTGGTTGGTTCAAGATATTT
large	TRGV5	TRGJ1/TRGJ2	CATWDRNYYKKLF	TGTGCCACCTGGGACAGAAATTATTATAAGAAACTCTTT
large	TRGV8	TRGJP2	CATWALDRSDWIKTF	TGTGCCACCTGGGCTTTGGACCGTAGTGATTGGATCAAGACGTTT
large	TRGV5	TRGJ1/TRGJ2	CATWDKGYYKKLF	TGTGCCACCTGGGACAAGGGCTATTATAAGAAACTCTTT
large	TRGV10	TRGJP2	CAAWDSSDWIKTF	TGTGCTGCGTGGGATAGTAGTGATTGGATCAAGACGTTT
medium-sized	TRGV9	TRGJ1/TRGJ2	CALWEPYYKKLF	TGTGCCTTGTGGGAGCCATATTATAAGAAACTCTTT
large	TRGV4	TRGJP2	CATWLYSSDWIKTF	TGTGCCACCTGGTTATATAGTAGTGATTGGATCAAGACGTTT
large	TRGV5	TRGJ1/TRGJ2	CATWSRNKKLF	TGTGCCACCTGGAGTCGGAATAAGAAACTCTTT
large	TRGV10	TRGJP1	CAACTTGWFKIF	TGTGCTGCGTGTACCACTGGTTGGTTCAAGATATTT
large	TRGV3	TRGJ1/TRGJ2	CATWDSIPNYYKKLF	TGTGCCACCTGGGACAGTATTCCGAATTATTATAAGAAACTCTTT
large	TRGV9	TRGJ1/TRGJ2	CALWEVQTPIYKKLF	TGTGCCTTGTGGGAGGTGCAAACTCCTATTTATAAGAAACTCTTT
large	TRGV5	TRGJ1/TRGJ2	CATWDQGDYKKLF	TGTGCCACCTGGGACCAGGGGGATTATAAGAAACTCTTT
large	TRGV3	TRGJP1	CATWDRRFKIF	TGTGCCACCTGGGACAGGCGGTTCAAGATATTT
medium-sized	TRGV2	TRGJP2	CATWDGHSSDWIKTF	TGTGCCACCTGGGACGGGCATAGTAGTGATTGGATCAAGACGTTT
large	TRGV9	TRGJ1/TRGJ2	CALWEPYYYKKLF	TGTGCCTTGTGGGAGCCCTACTATTATAAGAAACTCTTT
medium-sized	TRGV8	TRGJP2	CATWDRPDWIKTF	TGTGCCACCTGGGATAGGCCTGATTGGATCAAGACGTTT
.	TRGV5	TRGJ1/TRGJ2	CATWARNYFNYYKKLF	TGTGCCACCTGGGCCCGAAATTACTTCAATTATTATAAGAAACTCTTT
large	TRGV9	TRGJ1/TRGJ2	CALWEVQGYKKLF	TGTGCCTTGTGGGAGGTGCAGGGTTATAAGAAACTCTTT
few	TRGV2	TRGJ1/TRGJ2	CATWDGPKKLF	TGTGCCACCTGGGACGGGCCGAAGAAACTCTTT
large	TRGV5	TRGJ1/TRGJ2	CATWDSDYKKLF	TGTGCCACCTGGGACTCCGATTATAAGAAACTCTTT
.	TRGV2	TRGJ1/TRGJ2	CATWDERDYYKKLF	TGTGCCACCTGGGACGAGCGGGATTATTATAAGAAACTCTTT
large	TRGV9	TRGJP	CALWEVPELGKKIKVF	TGTGCCTTGTGGGAGGTGCCAGAGTTGGGCAAAAAAATCAAGGTATTT
large	TRGV2	TRGJ1/TRGJ2	CATWDAPNYYKKLF	TGTGCCACCTGGGACGCCCCGAATTATTATAAGAAACTCTTT
hyperexpanded	TRGV3	TRGJP	CATWDRQELGKKIKVF	TGTGCCACCTGGGACAGGCAAGAGTTGGGCAAAAAAATCAAGGTATTT
large	TRGV8	TRGJP1	CATWATGWFKIF	TGTGCCACCTGGGCCACTGGTTGGTTCAAGATATTT
large	TRGV10	TRGJ1/TRGJ2	CAAWGYYKKLF	TGTGCTGCGTGGGGCTATTATAAGAAACTCTTT
large	TRGV10	TRGJP1	CAAWDYTGWFKIF	TGTGCTGCGTGGGATTACACTGGTTGGTTCAAGATATTT
large	TRGV8	TRGJP1	CATWDFTGWFKIF	TGTGCCACCTGGGATTTCACTGGTTGGTTCAAGATATTT
large	TRGV2	TRGJ1/TRGJ2	CATWDVYKKLF	TGTGCCACCTGGGACGTTTATAAGAAACTCTTT
large	TRGV8	TRGJ1/TRGJ2	CAAHYKKLF	TGTGCCGCCCATTATAAGAAACTCTTT
large	TRGV8	TRGJ1/TRGJ2	CATWDYKKLF	TGTGCCACCTGGGATTATAAGAAACTCTTT
large	TRGV9	TRGJP	CALWEVQELGKKIKVF	TGTGCCTTGTGGGAGGTGCAAGAGTTGGGCAAAAAAATCAAGGTATTT
medium-sized	TRGV2	TRGJP1	CATWDGHTTGWFKIF	TGTGCCACCTGGGACGGGCACACCACTGGTTGGTTCAAGATATTT